Listed below are T cell receptor beta chains from one sample, sequenced in a study of CXCR3-negative and CXCR3-positive naive CD8 T cells. With the 5' RACE reads reprocessed, TCRdb shows one record per CDR3 protein and no DNA. The listing records 45,000 to 75,000 distinct CDR3 sequences. Source material: naive CXCR3- CD8+ T cells from blood. The receptors derive from a human donor in good health. Some clones in this sample may be carry-over from other donors' samples. The CDR3 runs from the conserved cysteine through the conserved F or W. Each record gives: V gene, clone size, CDR3 length, J gene, CDR3 protein. Rows give clone size only sometimes, using once, few, many, or a class for an expanded clone.

v_gene: TRBV7-9; abundance: .; len: 14; j_gene: TRBJ2-1; CDR3aa: CASSPRDRDNEQFF
v_gene: TRBV28; abundance: .; len: 15; j_gene: TRBJ1-4; CDR3aa: CASSGGTGINEKLFF
v_gene: TRBV7-9; abundance: .; len: 17; j_gene: TRBJ2-1; CDR3aa: CASSLGKGRGPFGEQFF
v_gene: TRBV4-3; abundance: .; len: 14; j_gene: TRBJ1-1; CDR3aa: CASSEGVGNTEAFF
v_gene: TRBV5-5; abundance: .; len: 13; j_gene: TRBJ1-2; CDR3aa: CASSYGQNYGYTF
v_gene: TRBV20-1; abundance: .; len: 15; j_gene: TRBJ1-3; CDR3aa: CSARLWTAPGNTIYF
v_gene: TRBV12-3/TRBV12-4; abundance: .; len: 13; j_gene: TRBJ2-1; CDR3aa: CASSFRGENEQFF
v_gene: TRBV10-3; abundance: .; len: 12; j_gene: TRBJ2-1; CDR3aa: CATQGPYNEQFF
v_gene: TRBV20-1; abundance: .; len: 14; j_gene: TRBJ2-5; CDR3aa: CSARGGSGEQTQYF
v_gene: TRBV28; abundance: .; len: 16; j_gene: TRBJ2-1; CDR3aa: CASSYMGGNAYNEQFF
v_gene: TRBV6-5; abundance: .; len: 16; j_gene: TRBJ2-1; CDR3aa: CASSYGAGASYNEQFF
v_gene: TRBV4-3; abundance: .; len: 19; j_gene: TRBJ2-1; CDR3aa: CASSQGGLAGLSSYNEQFF
v_gene: TRBV27; abundance: .; len: 16; j_gene: TRBJ2-7; CDR3aa: CASSNRSRDGTYEQYF
v_gene: TRBV28; abundance: .; len: 14; j_gene: TRBJ2-3; CDR3aa: CASSSRATTDTQYF
v_gene: TRBV7-6; abundance: medium-sized; len: 18; j_gene: TRBJ2-5; CDR3aa: CASSLDPPGQGWDETQYF
v_gene: TRBV24-1; abundance: .; len: 13; j_gene: TRBJ2-1; CDR3aa: CATSDLAVNEQFF
v_gene: TRBV29-1; abundance: .; len: 16; j_gene: TRBJ2-2; CDR3aa: CSVEDPRETNTGELFF
v_gene: TRBV4-2; abundance: .; len: 14; j_gene: TRBJ1-1; CDR3aa: CASSLPPEGTEAFF
v_gene: TRBV7-9; abundance: .; len: 17; j_gene: TRBJ1-1; CDR3aa: CASRPRQGSFGNTEAFF
v_gene: TRBV9; abundance: .; len: 14; j_gene: TRBJ2-1; CDR3aa: CASGLALSYNEQFF
v_gene: TRBV5-1; abundance: .; len: 17; j_gene: TRBJ2-7; CDR3aa: CASSLVPGRGEFGEQYF
v_gene: TRBV29-1; abundance: .; len: 13; j_gene: TRBJ2-7; CDR3aa: CSVGLGRGHEQYF
v_gene: TRBV6-5; abundance: .; len: 17; j_gene: TRBJ2-6; CDR3aa: CASSTRDGRPTANVLTF
v_gene: TRBV7-6; abundance: .; len: 14; j_gene: TRBJ2-7; CDR3aa: CASSSTDTYVEQYF
v_gene: TRBV7-9; abundance: .; len: 13; j_gene: TRBJ2-7; CDR3aa: CASSSKVAYEQYF
v_gene: TRBV7-9; abundance: .; len: 11; j_gene: TRBJ2-3; CDR3aa: CASSYTDTQYF
v_gene: TRBV6-1; abundance: .; len: 12; j_gene: TRBJ1-1; CDR3aa: CASSDRDTEAFF
v_gene: TRBV12-3/TRBV12-4; abundance: .; len: 14; j_gene: TRBJ2-3; CDR3aa: CASILLGSTDTQYF
v_gene: TRBV20-1; abundance: .; len: 17; j_gene: TRBJ2-7; CDR3aa: CNARDMIPGQPTSGQYF